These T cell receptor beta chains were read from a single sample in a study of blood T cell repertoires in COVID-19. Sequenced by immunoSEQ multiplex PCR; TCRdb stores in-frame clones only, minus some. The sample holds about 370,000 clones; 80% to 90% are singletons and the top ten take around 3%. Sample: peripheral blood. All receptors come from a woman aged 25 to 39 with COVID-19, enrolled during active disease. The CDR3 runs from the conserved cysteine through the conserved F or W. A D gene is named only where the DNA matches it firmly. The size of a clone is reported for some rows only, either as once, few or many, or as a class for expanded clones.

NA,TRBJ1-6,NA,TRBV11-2,CASSLGYDPSRGTLHF,TGTGCCAGCAGCTTAGGATATGACCCGAGTCGGGGGACCCTCCACTTT
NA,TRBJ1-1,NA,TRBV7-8,CASSLRGQIFTNTEAFF,TGTGCCAGCAGCTTACGAGGACAGATCTTTACAAACACTGAAGCTTTCTTT
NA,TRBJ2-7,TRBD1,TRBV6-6,CASRPGQGIYEQYF,TGTGCCAGCAGGCCCGGACAGGGGATCTACGAGCAGTACTTC
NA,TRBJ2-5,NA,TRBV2,CASSRQETQYF,TGTGCCAGCTCCAGACAAGAGACCCAGTACTTC
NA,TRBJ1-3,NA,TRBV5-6,CASSFGLTLSGNTIYF,TGTGCCAGCAGCTTCGGGTTGACCCTCTCTGGAAACACCATATATTTT
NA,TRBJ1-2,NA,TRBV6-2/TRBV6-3,CASSYSMSDYGYTF,TGTGCCAGCAGTTACTCGATGAGTGACTATGGCTACACCTTC
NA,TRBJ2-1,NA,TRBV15,CATSSFLGGNYNEQFF,TGTGCCACCAGCTCATTCCTTGGAGGGAATTACAATGAGCAGTTCTTC
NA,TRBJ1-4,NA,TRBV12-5,CASGKGRANEKLFF,TGTGCTAGTGGAAAAGGGAGAGCTAATGAAAAACTGTTTTTT
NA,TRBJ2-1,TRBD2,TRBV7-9,CASTERENNEQFF,TGTGCCAGCACGGAGCGGGAAAACAATGAGCAGTTCTTC
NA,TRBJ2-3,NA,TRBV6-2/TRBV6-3,CASSYPPLAGLTDTQYF,TGTGCCAGCAGTTACCCTCCCTTGGCGGGCTTAACGGATACGCAGTATTTT
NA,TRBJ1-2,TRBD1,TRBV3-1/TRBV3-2,CASSPNRDRGGYTF,TGTGCCAGCAGCCCGAACCGGGACAGGGGGGGCTACACCTTC
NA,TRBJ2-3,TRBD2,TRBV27,CASSFQISSGGHTDTQYF,TGTGCCAGCAGTTTCCAGATATCTAGCGGGGGGCATACAGATACGCAGTATTTT
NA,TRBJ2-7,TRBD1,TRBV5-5,CASSPSGQGLRYEQYF,TGTGCCAGCAGCCCGTCGGGACAGGGGCTTCGGTACGAGCAGTACTTC
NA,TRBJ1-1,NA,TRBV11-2,CASSSGRNTEAFF,TGTGCCAGCAGCTCCGGTAGGAACACTGAAGCTTTCTTT
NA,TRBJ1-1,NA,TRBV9,CASSQQSNTEAFF,TGTGCCAGCAGCCAACAGTCGAACACTGAAGCTTTCTTT
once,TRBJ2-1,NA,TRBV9,CASSDYGASGEQFF,TGTGCCAGCAGCGATTATGGCGCCTCCGGGGAGCAGTTCTTC
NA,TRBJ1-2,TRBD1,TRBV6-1,CASSEWTGHNYGYTF,TGTGCCAGCAGTGAATGGACAGGTCATAACTATGGCTACACCTTC
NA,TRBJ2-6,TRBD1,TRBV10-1,CASSRDRFSGANVLTF,TGCGCCAGCAGCCGGGACAGGTTTTCCGGGGCCAACGTCCTGACTTTC
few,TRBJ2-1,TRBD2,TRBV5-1,CASSGTVGGYNEQFF,TGCGCCAGCAGCGGGACTGTGGGAGGGTACAATGAGCAGTTCTTC
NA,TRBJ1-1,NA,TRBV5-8,CASSLDRDTEAFF,TGTGCCAGCAGCTTGGACAGGGACACTGAAGCTTTCTTT
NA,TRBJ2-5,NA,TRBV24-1,CATSDSVVETQYF,TGTGCCACCAGTGATTCGGTAGTGGAGACCCAGTACTTC
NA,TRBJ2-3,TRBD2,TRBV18,CASSMTSGDTDTQYF,TGTGCCAGCTCGATGACTAGCGGGGACACAGATACGCAGTATTTT
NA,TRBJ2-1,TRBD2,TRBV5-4,CASSSGTSSRSEQFF,TGTGCCAGCAGCTCCGGGACTAGCAGCCGCTCAGAGCAGTTCTTC
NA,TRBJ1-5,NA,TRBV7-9,CASSPRERGSNQPQHF,TGTGCCAGCAGCCCCCGGGAGAGGGGAAGCAATCAGCCCCAGCATTTT
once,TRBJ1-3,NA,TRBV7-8,CASSLVGENTIYF,TGTGCCAGCAGCTTAGTAGGGGAAAACACCATATATTTT
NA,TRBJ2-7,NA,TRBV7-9,CASSLERVNEQYF,TGTGCCAGCAGCTTAGAGAGGGTAAACGAGCAGTACTTC
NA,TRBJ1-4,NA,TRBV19,CASRRRVGANEKLFF,TGTGCCAGTAGGCGCAGGGTCGGAGCTAATGAAAAACTGTTTTTT
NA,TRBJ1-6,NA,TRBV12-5,CASGLYGEVRSPLHF,TGTGCTAGTGGTTTGTACGGGGAGGTGAGGTCACCCCTCCACTTT
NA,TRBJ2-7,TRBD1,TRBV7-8,CASSLRGPNSYEQYF,TGTGCCAGCAGCTTAAGGGGGCCGAATTCCTACGAGCAGTACTTC
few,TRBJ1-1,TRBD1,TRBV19,CASIKGQGWTEAFF,TGTGCCAGTATCAAGGGACAGGGGTGGACTGAAGCTTTCTTT
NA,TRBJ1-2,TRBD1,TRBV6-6,CASSTGDGYTF,TGTGCCAGCAGTACAGGGGATGGCTACACCTTC
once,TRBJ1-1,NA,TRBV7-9,CASSLPPWGHTEAFF,TGTGCCAGCAGCTTACCTCCTTGGGGGCACACTGAAGCTTTCTTT
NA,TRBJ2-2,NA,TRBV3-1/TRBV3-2,CASSQGWGHTGELFF,TGTGCCAGCAGCCAAGGGTGGGGGCACACCGGGGAGCTGTTTTTT
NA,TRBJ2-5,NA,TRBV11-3,CASSLGAQETQYF,TGTGCCAGCAGCTTAGGGGCTCAAGAGACCCAGTACTTC
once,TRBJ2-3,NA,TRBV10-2,CASALRDTQYF,TGCGCCAGCGCCCTCCGGGATACGCAGTATTTT
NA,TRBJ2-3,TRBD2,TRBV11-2,CASTILAESDTQYF,TGTGCCAGCACAATACTAGCGGAGTCAGATACGCAGTATTTT
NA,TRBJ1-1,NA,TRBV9,CASSGDRWADTEAFF,TGTGCCAGCAGCGGCGACAGGTGGGCGGACACTGAAGCTTTCTTT
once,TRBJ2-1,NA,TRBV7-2,CASSLEARLSNEQFF,TGTGCCAGCAGCTTAGAGGCGAGGTTGAGCAATGAGCAGTTCTTC
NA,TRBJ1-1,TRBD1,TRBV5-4,CASSFTGGRSPEAFF,TGTGCCAGCAGTTTTACAGGGGGGCGCAGTCCTGAAGCTTTCTTT
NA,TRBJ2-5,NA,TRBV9,CASSQAAGPGHVQETQYF,TGTGCCAGCAGCCAAGCAGCGGGTCCAGGGCATGTCCAAGAGACCCAGTACTTC
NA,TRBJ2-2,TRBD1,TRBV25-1,CASSVQGAGELFF,TGTGCCAGCAGTGTCCAGGGGGCCGGGGAGCTGTTTTTT
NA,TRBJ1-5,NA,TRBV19,CASSIEQGNQPQHF,TGTGCCAGTAGTATCGAGCAGGGGAATCAGCCCCAGCATTTT
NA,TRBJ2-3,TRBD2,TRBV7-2,CASSSEGRGGRGTDTQYF,TGTGCCAGCAGCTCTGAAGGGCGGGGGGGCCGAGGCACAGATACGCAGTATTTT
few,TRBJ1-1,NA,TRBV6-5,CASRTRRSAKAFF,TGTGCCAGCAGAACCCGGAGGAGCGCTAAAGCTTTCTTT
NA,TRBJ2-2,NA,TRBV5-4,CASSLESGGTGELFF,TGTGCCAGCAGCTTGGAGAGTGGCGGCACCGGGGAGCTGTTTTTT
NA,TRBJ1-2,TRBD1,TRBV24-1,CATSEPGGSYGYTF,TGTGCCACCAGTGAGCCAGGGGGCAGCTATGGCTACACCTTC
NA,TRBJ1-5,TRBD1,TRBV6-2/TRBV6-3,CASSYSGQGAPFYSNQPQHF,TGTGCCAGCAGTTACTCCGGCCAGGGGGCTCCTTTTTATAGCAATCAGCCCCAGCATTTT
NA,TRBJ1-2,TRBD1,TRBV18,CASSPYSGTGNTNYGYTF,TGTGCCAGCTCGCCATACTCCGGGACAGGAAACACTAACTATGGCTACACCTTC